This T cell receptor beta chain appears in the sequencing data of a study of CD8 T cells in Susac syndrome. Across the study: Each patient with Susac syndrome, at the time of blood draw, was therapy-naive, on corticosteroids, or on intravenous immunoglobulin alone.

Per germline, CDR1 DFQATT and CDR2 SNEGSKA (reference sequence). Trimming took 5 bases from V and 4 from J, leaving 26 bases between them. This CDR3 spans 17 amino acids. When the RNA was reverse transcribed, random hexamers were used with an input of about 0.5 to 1 ug. TCRdb processed the immunoSEQ multiplex PCR reads anew with MiXCR; each CDR3 protein has one entry. The sample has about 200,000 distinct CDR3 sequences, more than 85% seen once. Blood CD8+ and CD4+ T cells underwent high-throughput TCR beta sequencing. Patients having Susac syndrome satisfied recently defined diagnostic criteria for definite or probable disease.

The receptor comes from a human donor with Susac syndrome. The specimen was CD4+ T cells from PBMCs. The chain carries TRBV20-1 and TRBJ2-5; possible D gene TRBD2, 6 bases. CDR3 residues: CSAHFPFGGVGGETQYF. As DNA, the CDR3 is TGCAGTGCTCACTTTCCGTTTGGCGGGGTCGGCGGAGAGACCCAGTACTTC.